The 15 T cell receptor beta chains in this list originate from one sample, sequenced in a study of cytomegalovirus exposure and HLA in healthy donors. PCR involved 60 Vbeta and 13 Jbeta primers. The data were produced by immunoSEQ multiplex PCR, yet TCRdb's version contains in-frame clones alone and is incomplete. The sample lists 220,000 or so clones, under 85% occurring once. Sequences were obtained from PBMCs. These receptors came from a man aged 45-60 years in good health and CMV-seronegative.

The chain employs TRBV6-4 and TRBJ1-5; the match to TRBD1 covers 11 bases. The CDR3 has 18 amino acids. V gave up 3 bases and J gave up 7 bases; unmatched junction bases: 14. Germline values: CDR1 MRHNA, CDR2 SNTAGT. CDR3 protein: CASSESWTGGYNRQPQHF. Written as DNA, the CDR3 is TGTGCCAGCAGTGAATCGTGGACAGGGGGCTATAACAGGCAGCCCCAGCATTTT.

The chain employs TRBV30 and TRBJ2-3; 8 bases are shared with TRBD2. Per the germline V gene, CDR1 is GTSNPN and CDR2 is SVGIG (reference sequence). V lost 2 bases to trimming and J lost 6 bases; unmatched junction nucleotides: 7. The CDR3 extends over 14 amino acids. CDR3 in amino acids: CAWSQGAGADTQYF. The CDR3 bases are TGTGCCTGGAGTCAGGGAGCGGGAGCCGATACGCAGTATTTT.

The CDR3 DNA reads as TGTGCCAGCAGTTTCGGGACAGGGAAAGCTTTCTTT. Residues: CASSFGTGKAFF. This chain connects TRBV28 to TRBJ1-1; TRBD1 matches at 9 bases. V shed 3 bases, J shed 9 bases, and the junction held 2 bases outside the gene matches. This CDR3 contains 12 residues. The germline V gene has CDR1 MDHEN and CDR2 SYDVKM.

The chain couples TRBV2 to TRBJ2-7; 8 bases are shared with TRBD2. V lost 6 bases, J lost 2 bases, and 9 bases stayed unmatched. This CDR3 is built from 15 residues. Germline CDR1 and CDR2: SNHLY and FYNNEI. The CDR3 DNA is TGTGCCAGCAGAAGGGGACTAGACGAAACCTACGAGCAGTACTTC. Translation: CASRRGLDETYEQYF.

The V gene is TRBV7-6, the J gene TRBJ2-3, with 8 bases identical to TRBD1. CDR1 is SGHVS, CDR2 FNYEAQ, per germline. The junction had 10 bases not matched to a gene; V was cut back by 5 bases and J by 6 bases. This CDR3 has 15 amino acids. The CDR3 spells CASSRNPGGRDTQYF. The DNA for the CDR3 is TGTGCCAGCAGCCGAAACCCAGGGGGCCGGGATACGCAGTATTTT. The entire variable domain, with the rest obtained from reference TRBV7-6 and TRBJ2-3, is as follows: GAGVSQSPRYKVTKRGQDVALRCDPISGHVSLYWYRQALGQGPEFLTYFNYEAQQDKSGLPNDRFSAERPEGSISTLTIQRTEQRDSAMYRCASSRNPGGRDTQYFGPGTRLTVL.

J is TRBJ2-1 and V is TRBV7-6; 11 nucleotides align to TRBD2. V shed 5 bases and J 6 bases; nucleotides not matched to a gene: 6. The CDR3 runs to 15 residues. Germline V gene lookup returns CDR1 SGHVS and CDR2 FNYEAQ. CDR3 coding DNA: TGTGCCAGCAGCCCCGGGACTAGCGGAATCAATGAGCAGTTCTTC. Translated: CASSPGTSGINEQFF.

This clone was seen only once. The chain joins TRBV27 to TRBJ2-6; maybe TRBD1 (6 bases). V was cut by 3 bases and J by 4 bases, with 16 bases left in between. The CDR3 spans 17 residues. Germline CDR1 and CDR2: MNHEY and SMNVEV (reference sequence). In DNA form, the CDR3 reads TGTGCCAGCAGTTTGGGATTCAGGGGACCCGGGGCCAACGTCCTGACTTTC. This gives the protein CASSLGFRGPGANVLTF.

The chain employs TRBV6-5 and TRBJ2-7, with no clear D. This CDR3 comprises 15 residues. CDR1 is MNHEY, CDR2 SVGAGI, per germline. V gave up 0 bases and J gave up 0 bases, with 9 bases separating them. This chain's CDR3 is CASSYSMGSSYEQYF. CDR3 in DNA: TGTGCCAGCAGTTACTCGATGGGCAGCTCCTACGAGCAGTACTTC.

The chain has TRBV28 and TRBJ2-3; TRBD2 matches 11 bases. In germline, CDR1 is MDHEN, CDR2 SYDVKM. J gave up 0 bases and V 9 bases, and 11 bases lay outside the gene matches. CDR3 length: 17 residues. The CDR3 reads CARKRLAGRHSTDTQYF. CDR3 nucleotide sequence: TGTGCCAGAAAACGACTAGCGGGACGTCATAGCACAGATACGCAGTATTTT.

This clone was picked up one time. V is TRBV7-9 and J is TRBJ2-7; 7 nucleotides align to TRBD1. Germline CDR1 reads SEHNR; CDR2 reads FQNEAQ (reference sequence). CDR3 length: 13 residues. V lost 5 bases, J lost 3 bases, and 4 bases stayed unmatched. The CDR3 protein is CASSPGQIYEQYF. Here the CDR3 DNA reads TGTGCCAGCAGCCCGGGACAGATCTACGAGCAGTACTTC.

The chain has TRBV11-2 and TRBJ2-7; 12 bases align to TRBD1. The CDR3 contains 14 residues. The V and J ends lost 4 bases and 6 bases, in that order; junction bases with no gene match: 4. Germline loops: CDR1 SGHAT, CDR2 FQNNGV. In nucleotides, the CDR3 is TGTGCCAGCAGCTGGGGACAGGGGGCAGGCGAGCAGTACTTC. This gives the protein CASSWGQGAGEQYF.

The chain links TRBV7-9 to TRBJ1-2; 7 nucleotides agree with TRBD1. The V gene end was trimmed by 5 bases and the J gene end by 4 bases; junction bases not matched to a gene: 16. Looked up from germline, CDR1 is SEHNR and CDR2 is FQNEAQ (reference sequence). The CDR3 contains 17 residues. CDR3 residues: CASSQTGAVSGGYGYTF. The CDR3 DNA reads TGTGCCAGCAGCCAAACAGGGGCAGTATCGGGTGGCTATGGCTACACCTTC.

This clone was detected only once. The chain has TRBV5-1 and TRBJ2-1; D call uncertain. This CDR3 comprises 14 residues. Trimming pared 0 bases from V and 6 bases from J, leaving 10 bases between. Germline CDR1 SGHRS, CDR2 YFSETQ. The CDR3 DNA reads TGCGCCAGCAGCTTGGAAAGCTCAAGCAATGAGCAGTTCTTC. It codes for CASSLESSSNEQFF.

This clone came up once. The chain recombines TRBV5-1 with TRBJ1-1; TRBD1 might be the D (6 bases). The V gene's germline CDR1 is SGHRS and CDR2 YFSETQ. The length of the CDR3 is 13 residues. V was clipped by 6 bases and J by 4 bases, with 13 bases between them. The CDR3 region is CASKTNRATEAFF. In DNA form, the CDR3 reads TGCGCCAGCAAAACCAACAGGGCCACTGAAGCTTTCTTT.

The chain joins TRBV6-1 to TRBJ2-7; 11 bases align to TRBD2. Germline CDR1 MNHNS, CDR2 SASEGT. This CDR3 contains 16 residues. With 0 bases clipped from V and 3 bases from J, the junction kept 4 bases outside the gene matches. The CDR3 sequence is CASSEAFLAGGYEQYF. The CDR3 DNA is TGTGCCAGCAGTGAAGCTTTCCTAGCGGGAGGCTACGAGCAGTACTTC.